This T cell receptor (beta chain) was obtained from a study of blood T cell repertoires in COVID-19. At the level of the study: There were acute and convalescent COVID-19 samples, and they came from the United States, Italy and Spain. In each case, the material was cDNA or gDNA derived from T cells, B-cell-depleted T cells, or PBMCs.

This clone was counted between two and nine times. Original handling: The assay estimated nucleated cells by amplifying reference gene primers. TCRdb's copy holds only in-frame clones and misses some; the assay was immunoSEQ multiplex PCR. The D gene and trimming were derived from the DNA, and the V and J assignments and clone size from that table. The sample holds around 100,000 clones; over 75% are singletons and the top ten take around 13%. Germline-derived CDR1 and CDR2 are SGHNT and YYREEE (reference sequence). This CDR3 has 15 residues. The V and J ends lost 4 bases and 3 bases respectively, with 17 bases between them.

The sequence derives from a human donor in a cohort sampled during active or convalescent COVID-19. The sample consisted of peripheral blood. This chain uses TRBV5-4 with TRBJ2-7, with a weak D call TRBD2 (5 bases). CDR3 coding DNA: TGTGCCAGCAGCCGGCAGACCGGAGGCTACTACGAGCAGTACTTC. This gives the protein CASSRQTGGYYEQYF. The full variable domain, with the rest looked up from reference TRBV5-4 and TRBJ2-7, is ETGVTQSPTHLIKTRGQQVTLRCSSQSGHNTVSWYQQALGQGPQFIFQYYREEENGRGNFPPRFSGLQFPNYSSELNVNALELDDSALYLCASSRQTGGYYEQYFGPGTRLTVT.